The clone carrying this T cell receptor beta chain was detected a few times. What it binds is unknown. The sample originates from a study of tumor-infiltrating lymphocytes in glioblastoma multiforme. Findings of the study overall: Clone frequencies may be distorted by unequal TCR transcripts per cell.

From germline, CDR1 is SGHAT and CDR2 FQNNGV. The CDR3 spans 14 residues. Trimming pared 2 bases from V and 1 base from J, leaving 7 bases between. Multiple V-beta primers and a C-beta primer amplified TCRB from RNA. A C-beta primer primed TCRB cDNA from 0.5 ug RNA. TCRdb analysed the multiplex PCR reads with MiXCR anew, one entry per CDR3 protein. The sample has 20,000 or so distinct CDR3 sequences, 55% to 75% seen once. Sequenced material: peripheral blood. This receptor was obtained from a male donor with glioblastoma. The chain joins TRBV11-2 to TRBJ2-3; D gene uncertain. The DNA for the CDR3 is TGTGCCAGCAGCTTATTCCGGCGCACAGATACGCAGTATTTT. It encodes CASSLFRRTDTQYF.